The sequence of this T cell receptor (beta chain) was determined in a study of CXCR3-negative and CXCR3-positive naive CD8 T cells. Study findings and constraints: CXCR3-positive naive cells carried more hydrophobic TRB CDR3s than CXCR3-negative ones. Each naive subset displayed comparably high diversity, whereas memory CD8+ cells displayed much lower diversity. Naive subsets showed comparable surface CD5, and TCR interaction strength was also inferred from TRB CDR3 physicochemistry.

The study sorted every CD8+ T cell subset in triplicate at 250,000 to 300,000 cells each. The authors gated naive CD8+ T cells as CD45RO-CCR7+CD27+CD95-. Points on this clonotype: Its matching antigen is unknown.

Per the germline V gene, CDR1 is SEHNR and CDR2 is FQNEAQ (reference sequence). This CDR3 spans 15 amino acids. The libraries of TRB cDNA were constructed through 5' RACE using UMI labels. Reprocessing the 5' RACE reads, TCRdb reports a single entry for every CDR3 protein and omits DNA. This sample carries about 98,000 distinct CDR3 sequences, with about 1.1% going to the ten biggest clones. The chain combines TRBV7-9 with TRBJ2-1; TCRdb selects TRBD2, and the lack of DNA leaves this call unchecked. Sequenced material: naive CXCR3+ CD8+ T cells from blood. This sample's subset: CD45RO-CCR7+CD27+CD95- naive CD8+ T cells expressing CXCR3 (TNR3+). The origin of this receptor is a human donor in good health. Some clones in this sample may be carry-over from other donors' samples. The CDR3 is CASSPAGVGYNEQFF.